This T cell receptor beta chain derives from a study of memory CD4+ T cells and cytomegalovirus serostatus. Looking at the study overall: This sample comes from healthy Belgian adults, about nine CMV seropositive, 24 seronegative.

Per the original methods: Out-of-frame sequences were removed, leaving 2 million or so distinct TCRbeta sequences. Generated by immunoSEQ multiplex PCR, the TCRdb table keeps only in-frame clones and is missing some. That table gives V, J and clone size, and the DNA gave D and trimming. The table records 80,000 or so clones, under 80% of them present only once. The study's findings and limits: Each of 65 to 70 CMV-associated TCRbeta sequences occurred in one to five individuals.

Germline CDR1 reads MDHEN; CDR2 reads SYDVKM. J was trimmed by 6 bases and V by 4 bases; bases with no gene match: 3. The CDR3 covers 14 residues. Single viable CD3+CD4+CD8-CD45RO+ cells were sorted as the memory CD4+ T cells. Serum IgG to CMV pp150, pp28, p38 and p52 defined serostatus. Regarding this clone: The antigen remains unidentified.

Sequenced material: memory CD4+ T cells from blood. The clonotype comes from an adult in good health and CMV-seropositive. V is TRBV28 and J is TRBJ2-7, with TRBD2 matching over 13 bases. In DNA form, the CDR3 reads TGTGCCAGCAGTTGGACTAGCGGGAGCGCCGAGCAGTACGTC. Its protein product is CASSWTSGSAEQYV.